The clone carrying this T cell receptor (beta chain) was seen many times. Its antigen is currently unknown. Trimming stripped 8 bases from V and 5 bases from J, with 9 bases between. Germline V gene data show CDR1 as SGHTA and CDR2 as FQGNSA. The CDR3 has 11 residues. This sample stems from a study of T-cell memory formation after mild COVID-19. General study results and limits: Some clones that responded were present in memory (sampled pre-infection), which suggests cross-reactive memory joined. There was a balanced CD4/CD8 profile in clones contracting day 15 to 85, and later expanders leaned CD4+.

Employing constant-segment primers, 5'RACE generated TCR alpha and TCR beta cDNA libraries bearing sample barcodes and UMIs. MiXCR, applied by TCRdb to the 5' RACE reads, yields one record per CDR3 protein. The table has around 470,000 distinct CDR3 sequences, 15% to 20% seen once. This TCR was sampled from an adult woman who had mild COVID-19 (a few samples of this study predate the infection). Cell type and time point are not known. This chain uses TRBV7-2 with TRBJ2-5; no reliable D call. Sequenced input: PBMCs or a T cell subset sorted from them (not recorded which). The CDR3 spells CASSNRETQYF. The DNA for the CDR3 is TGTGCCAGCTCTAACCGGGAGACCCAGTACTTC.